The T cell receptor (beta chain) under discussion was sequenced for a study of blood T cell repertoires in COVID-19. Study at large: Specimens from acute and convalescent COVID-19 originated in the United States, Italy and Spain.

This clone was detected only once. Generated by immunoSEQ multiplex PCR, the TCRdb table keeps only in-frame clones and is missing some. The sample carries about 140,000 clones, approximately 80% recorded once. The CDR3 is 13 amino acids. The germline V gene has CDR1 GTSNPN and CDR2 SVGIG (reference sequence). V was trimmed by 0 bases and J by 4 bases, leaving 8 bases between them. Participant reports of clinical history set cohort assignment. This receptor was identified in a woman aged 18-35 years who had been exposed to COVID-19. What was sequenced was PBMCs or T cells enriched from blood (not recorded which). The rearrangement uses TRBV30 and TRBJ2-3, with D perhaps TRBD1 (5 bases). The CDR3 DNA follows: TGTGCCTGGAGTGTACAGGTGCCAGATACGCAGTATTTT. Translating gives CAWSVQVPDTQYF.